The rows below give T cell receptor beta chains drawn from one sample of a study of CD8 T cells in Susac syndrome. One entry per CDR3 protein results from TCRdb running MiXCR on the immunoSEQ multiplex PCR reads. The sample consists of about 120,000 distinct CDR3 sequences, roughly 93% of them appearing once. Sequencing was done on a sample of CD4+ T cells from PBMCs. The source of these receptors is a human donor with multiple sclerosis. CDR3s leave out the opening cysteine and the closing phenylalanine or tryptophan.

9	TRBV29-1	SVGGLYGYT
14	TRBV6-4	ASSPGQGSGNTEAF
10	TRBV30	AWSVRGPEAF
17	TRBV6-1	ASSRTSGGTIKDTGELF
13	TRBV10-3	AISDQLNSNQPQH
12	TRBV7-9	ASSPVGGRETQY
14	TRBV20-1	SARAPPGQGAHIQY
14	TRBV18	ASSPEAGSLGYEQY
14	TRBV6-6	ASRLPGTANTGELF
13	TRBV18	ASSPPWDSAYEQY
12	TRBV9	ASSLVPRGDEQF
9	TRBV30	AWSMNTEAF
12	TRBV20-1	SAGPSGGPYEQY
11	TRBV28	ASSLTAYSPLH
17	TRBV10-3	AISEGASSDRGSTDTQY
10	TRBV7-2	ASSPYTDGYT
13	TRBV18	ASSPPMGGADTQY
14	TRBV6-6	ASSTSGQGLGEKLF
13	TRBV20-1	SANRGRAFTDTQY
13	TRBV3-1	ASSQGARVTGELF
13	TRBV5-1	ASSLDARRSYEQY
8	TRBV12-3/TRBV12-4	ASSLNEQY
11	TRBV5-1	ASTPRGNTEAF
12	TRBV29-1	SVETRTGTYGYT
12	TRBV20-1	SARPGQGTDTQY
14	TRBV7-9	ASSSLLQGLGETQY
11	TRBV7-8	ASSLVGSWTQY
12	TRBV6-1	ASSESNINPEAF
14	TRBV4-1	ASSHPAGQRNTEAF
13	TRBV15	ATSYGLAGNYEQY
13	TRBV4-2	ASSQGASSTDTQY
13	TRBV7-2	ASSLRDRGSYGYT
14	TRBV5-1	ASSLGGTPSNYGYT
12	TRBV5-4	ASSLGSNNQPQH
13	TRBV29-1	SVGPGPKRGGELF
11	TRBV20-1	SAGGRSNQPQH
10	TRBV20-1	SASKVEEKLF
10	TRBV19	ASGALGEKLF
15	TRBV6-1	ASTGWGASHGGYEQY
12	TRBV18	ASSPFGLRDEQY